Listed below are T cell receptor beta chains from one sample, sequenced in a study of blood T cell repertoires in COVID-19. The assay was immunoSEQ multiplex PCR, and TCRdb's table has in-frame clones only and misses some. Among a few hundred thousand clones, around 91% were seen once, and the ten largest hold over 3.5%. Specimen: PBMCs or T cells enriched from blood (not recorded which). All receptors derive from a woman younger than 35 with acute COVID-19. Each CDR3 is given with its conserved first and last residue. The D gene is left open where the match is weak. Part of the rows lack a size; the others show once, few, many or a class for expanded clones.

abundance,j_gene,d_gene,v_gene,CDR3aa,CDR3nt
.,TRBJ2-2,.,TRBV11-3,CASSLRGTGELFF,TGTGCCAGCAGCCTAAGGGGGACCGGGGAGCTGTTTTTT
few,TRBJ2-1,TRBD2,TRBV3-1/TRBV3-2,CASSRGSPGLAGGEGFF,TGTGCCAGCAGCCGGGGATCCCCGGGACTAGCGGGAGGCGAGGGGTTCTTC
.,TRBJ2-3,.,TRBV7-9,CASSPIRGQSTDTQYF,TGTGCCAGCAGCCCTATCCGAGGACAAAGCACAGATACGCAGTATTTT
.,TRBJ2-6,TRBD1,TRBV9,CASSVSEDRGLHSGANVLTF,TGTGCCAGCAGCGTTTCCGAGGACAGGGGTCTGCACTCTGGGGCCAACGTCCTGACTTTC
few,TRBJ1-6,.,TRBV6-5,CASSYEGGSNSPLHF,TGTGCCAGCAGTTACGAGGGAGGCTCGAATTCACCCCTCCACTTT
.,TRBJ2-7,.,TRBV13,CASSTSYSYEQYF,TGTGCCAGCAGCACCAGTTACTCCTACGAGCAGTACTTC
.,TRBJ2-2,TRBD2,TRBV27,CASTHWFSGSLGGELFF,TGTGCCAGCACCCATTGGTTTAGCGGGAGCTTGGGCGGGGAGCTGTTTTTT
.,TRBJ2-4,TRBD1,TRBV19,CASRSAGTEKNIQYF,TGTGCCAGTAGGAGCGCCGGGACAGAGAAAAACATTCAGTACTTC
.,TRBJ1-1,.,TRBV13,CASSLGRRAAEAFF,TGTGCCAGCAGCTTAGGTCGGAGGGCGGCTGAAGCTTTCTTT
once,TRBJ1-1,.,TRBV6-4,CASSDTLRGTEAFF,TGTGCCAGCAGTGACACACTTAGGGGCACTGAAGCTTTCTTT
.,TRBJ2-2,.,TRBV7-6,CASTFPGGELFF,TGTGCCAGCACCTTCCCAGGTGGGGAGCTGTTTTTT
.,TRBJ2-3,TRBD2,TRBV5-6,CASSLAGGSEDTQYF,TGTGCCAGCAGCTTGGCGGGCGGGAGTGAGGATACGCAGTATTTT
.,TRBJ2-3,.,TRBV6-4,CASSDRENTDTQYF,TGTGCCAGCAGTGATCGTGAGAACACAGATACGCAGTATTTT
many,TRBJ2-3,TRBD1,TRBV2,CASSGAPGQGTSTDTQYF,TGTGCCAGCAGTGGAGCCCCAGGACAGGGTACTAGCACAGATACGCAGTATTTT
many,TRBJ2-3,TRBD2,TRBV19,CASSKTSGSFDTQYF,TGTGCCAGTAGTAAAACTAGCGGGAGTTTTGATACGCAGTATTTT
few,TRBJ2-2,.,TRBV7-9,CASSLARDARGTGELFF,TGTGCCAGCAGCTTAGCGCGGGACGCTAGAGGCACCGGGGAGCTGTTTTTT
few,TRBJ2-5,.,TRBV2,CASSLAETQYF,TGTGCCAGCAGTCTGGCAGAGACCCAGTACTTC
.,TRBJ1-5,TRBD1,TRBV28,CASSFPPRGLVQPQHF,TGTGCCAGCAGTTTCCCTCCCAGGGGGTTAGTTCAGCCCCAGCATTTT
.,TRBJ2-1,TRBD2,TRBV24-1,CATSDPSGLADEQFF,TGTGCCACCAGTGACCCCTCGGGACTAGCGGATGAGCAGTTCTTC
.,TRBJ2-4,.,TRBV21-1,CARSLIAGVPNIAKNIQYF,TGTGCCAGGTCCCTAATAGCGGGAGTACCCAATATAGCCAAAAACATTCAGTACTTC
.,TRBJ2-1,TRBD2,TRBV7-2,CASSSGRRGLAGENEQFF,TGTGCCAGCAGCTCAGGACGAAGAGGACTAGCGGGAGAGAATGAGCAGTTCTTC
.,TRBJ1-5,TRBD1,TRBV18,CASSPQGLSNQPQHF,TGTGCCAGCTCGCCACAGGGGCTTAGCAATCAGCCCCAGCATTTT
.,TRBJ1-1,.,TRBV14,CASSQDLRGRAFF,TGTGCCAGCAGCCAAGATCTGCGGGGGCGGGCTTTCTTT
.,TRBJ2-7,TRBD1,TRBV2,CASSEDRFSSYEQYF,TGTGCCAGCAGTGAGGACAGGTTTAGCTCCTACGAGCAGTACTTC
.,TRBJ2-1,TRBD2,TRBV3-1/TRBV3-2,CASGASGRALGEQFF,TGTGCCAGCGGGGCTAGCGGGAGGGCCCTCGGTGAGCAGTTCTTC
.,TRBJ2-1,.,TRBV7-8,CASSSLGARAGEQFF,TGTGCCAGCAGCTCACTTGGGGCCCGAGCAGGTGAGCAGTTCTTC
.,TRBJ2-2,TRBD2,TRBV24-1,CATSETGTSGRTGELFF,TGTGCCACCAGTGAGACCGGGACTAGCGGGAGAACCGGGGAGCTGTTTTTT
.,TRBJ1-4,TRBD1,TRBV27,CASSFQGDRASNEKLFF,TGTGCCAGCAGTTTCCAAGGGGACAGGGCCTCTAATGAAAAACTGTTTTTT
.,TRBJ2-6,.,TRBV29-1,CSVSEGAGANVLTF,TGCAGCGTGAGCGAGGGAGCTGGGGCCAACGTCCTGACTTTC
.,TRBJ2-1,.,TRBV18,CASSPRTSLYNEQFF,TGTGCCAGCTCACCCCGGACAAGTCTTTACAATGAGCAGTTCTTC
.,TRBJ2-5,.,TRBV2,CASSALTGSETQYF,TGTGCCAGCAGTGCTTTGACAGGATCAGAGACCCAGTACTTC
.,TRBJ2-7,TRBD1,TRBV28,CATNSGQPEDEQYF,TGTGCCACCAACTCGGGACAGCCCGAGGACGAGCAGTACTTC
.,TRBJ1-2,.,TRBV28,CASSTEARGYGYTF,TGTGCCAGCAGTACCGAGGCTAGGGGGTATGGCTACACCTTC
.,TRBJ1-4,TRBD1,TRBV3-1/TRBV3-2,CASTSKGAGEKLFF,TGTGCCAGCACTTCAAAGGGGGCAGGTGAAAAACTGTTTTTT
.,TRBJ1-1,.,TRBV27,CASSLTKAIGFTEAFF,TGTGCCAGCAGTTTAACTAAAGCCATTGGGTTCACTGAAGCTTTCTTT
once,TRBJ2-1,TRBD1,TRBV27,CASSSLGTVEEQFF,TGTGCCAGCAGTTCCCTCGGGACAGTAGAAGAGCAGTTCTTC
once,TRBJ2-3,.,TRBV11-2,CASSLGVSKDTQYF,TGTGCCAGCAGCTTAGGAGTTTCGAAAGATACGCAGTATTTT
.,TRBJ2-1,.,TRBV6-5,CASSYTYSSYNEQFF,TGTGCCAGCAGTTACACGTATAGCTCCTACAATGAGCAGTTCTTC
.,TRBJ2-5,.,TRBV7-6,CASSFQDNQETQYF,TGTGCCAGCAGCTTCCAGGACAACCAAGAGACCCAGTACTTC
few,TRBJ2-2,.,TRBV4-2,CASSQVAGAAGELFF,TGTGCCAGCAGCCAAGTGGCGGGGGCTGCCGGGGAGCTGTTTTTT
.,TRBJ1-5,.,TRBV28,CASSLRGARFSNQPQHF,TGTGCCAGCAGTTTGCGCGGGGCGAGGTTTAGCAATCAGCCCCAGCATTTT
.,TRBJ1-1,TRBD1,TRBV28,CASRTSGTGTYTEAFF,TGTGCCAGCAGAACATCCGGGACAGGGACGTACACTGAAGCTTTCTTT
.,TRBJ2-7,.,TRBV28,CASSLGGRQLYEQYF,TGTGCCAGCAGTTTAGGGGGGAGGCAGCTCTACGAGCAGTACTTC
.,TRBJ2-2,TRBD1,TRBV19,CASSDRGNTGELFF,TGTGCCAGCTCCGACAGGGGGAACACCGGGGAGCTGTTTTTT
.,TRBJ2-7,.,TRBV3-1/TRBV3-2,CASSHLLGSYEQYF,TGTGCCAGCAGCCACTTGCTAGGTTCCTACGAGCAGTACTTC
.,TRBJ1-5,.,TRBV6-4,CASSLGFGNQPQHF,TGTGCCAGCAGTCTAGGATTCGGCAATCAGCCCCAGCATTTT
.,TRBJ1-1,TRBD1,TRBV11-3,CASSSLPTGATEAFF,TGTGCCAGCAGCTCCCTCCCCACAGGGGCCACTGAAGCTTTCTTT
.,TRBJ1-6,.,TRBV5-6,CASSPGWKGTNSPLHF,TGTGCCAGCAGCCCGGGATGGAAAGGCACTAATTCACCCCTCCACTTT
.,TRBJ2-5,.,TRBV5-1,CASSLAIGETQYF,TGCGCCAGCAGCTTGGCCATCGGGGAGACCCAGTACTTC
.,TRBJ1-1,.,TRBV11-2,CASSLRPGDTEAFF,TGTGCCAGCAGCCTCAGGCCGGGGGACACTGAAGCTTTCTTT
few,TRBJ1-6,.,TRBV2,CASSGVLRGNSPLHF,TGTGCCAGCAGTGGTGTACTCAGGGGTAATTCACCCCTCCACTTT
once,TRBJ1-1,.,TRBV10-3,CAISGVSNTEAFF,TGTGCCATCAGTGGAGTTTCCAACACTGAAGCTTTCTTT
.,TRBJ1-4,TRBD1,TRBV5-6,CASTEYWGQGPNEKLFF,TGTGCCAGTACTGAGTATTGGGGACAGGGCCCGAATGAAAAACTGTTTTTT
.,TRBJ2-7,.,TRBV5-6,CASSLYESGRNF,TGTGCCAGCAGCTTGTATGAGTCTGGGAGGAACTTC
.,TRBJ2-3,TRBD2,TRBV11-2,CASSLDLRTSVDTQYF,TGTGCCAGCAGCTTAGACCTAAGGACTAGCGTAGATACGCAGTATTTT
.,TRBJ2-7,.,TRBV27,CASSSWDWPYEQYF,TGTGCCAGCAGCTCTTGGGACTGGCCCTACGAGCAGTACTTC